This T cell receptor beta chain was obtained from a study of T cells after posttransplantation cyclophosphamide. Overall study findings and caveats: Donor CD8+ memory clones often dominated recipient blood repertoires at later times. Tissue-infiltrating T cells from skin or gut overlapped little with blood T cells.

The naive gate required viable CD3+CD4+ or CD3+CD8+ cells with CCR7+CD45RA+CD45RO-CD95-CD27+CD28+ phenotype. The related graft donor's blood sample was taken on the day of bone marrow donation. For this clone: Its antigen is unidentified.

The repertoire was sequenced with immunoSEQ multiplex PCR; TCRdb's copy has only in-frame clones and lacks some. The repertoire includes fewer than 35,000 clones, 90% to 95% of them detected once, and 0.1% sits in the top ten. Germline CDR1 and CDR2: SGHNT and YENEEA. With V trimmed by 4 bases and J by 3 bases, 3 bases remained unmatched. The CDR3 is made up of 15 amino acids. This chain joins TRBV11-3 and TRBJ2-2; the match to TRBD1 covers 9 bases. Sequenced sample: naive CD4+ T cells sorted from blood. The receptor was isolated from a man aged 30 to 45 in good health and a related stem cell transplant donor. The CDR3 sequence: CASSSRQGDTGELFF. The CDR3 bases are TGTGCCAGCAGCTCCCGACAGGGGGACACCGGGGAGCTGTTTTTT.